The 32 T cell receptor beta chains in this list originate from one sample, sequenced in a study of CD8+CD57+ T cells in acquired aplastic anemia. Patients included in sequencing had previously demonstrated CD8+CD57+ cell expansion by flow cytometry. Profiles of TCR beta VDJ and CDR3 were generated from a genomic DNA template. TCRdb reprocessed the reads via MiXCR and lists one record per CDR3 protein. Among roughly 240,000 distinct CDR3 sequences listed, around 46% were seen once. The material sequenced was sorted CD4+, CD8+, or CD8+CD57+ T cells (not recorded which) from PBMCs. The receptors stem from a human donor with aplastic anemia.

The rearrangement uses TRBV30 and TRBJ2-3, with D hard to call. Germline V gene data show CDR1 as GTSNPN and CDR2 as SVGIG (reference sequence). Trimming took 0 bases from V and 4 from J, leaving 8 bases between them. This CDR3 has 13 residues. CDR3 region: CAWSVPVADTQYF. The CDR3 DNA reads TGTGCCTGGAGTGTACCAGTCGCAGATACGCAGTATTTT.

This clonotype was counted ten times or more. The rearrangement links TRBV5-5 to TRBJ1-2; TRBD1 agrees at 11 bases. This CDR3 has 17 residues. Per germline, CDR1 SGHKS and CDR2 YYEKEE (reference sequence). With V trimmed by 4 bases and J by 4 bases, 12 bases remained unmatched. The CDR3 region is CASSPRTGGAYGYGYTF. The CDR3 DNA sequence: TGTGCCAGCAGCCCAAGGACAGGGGGCGCTTATGGCTATGGCTACACCTTC.

This clonotype has a count of ten or more. V usage is TRBV4-3 and J usage is TRBJ1-4, with D unresolved. Germline V gene lookup returns CDR1 LGHNA and CDR2 YSLEER. This CDR3 is 18 amino acids long. V lost 4 bases and J lost 5, with 23 bases in between. The CDR3 DNA is TGCGCCAGCAGCCCCAACCCTGCCGTTAACAGCGGCAATGAAAAACTGTTTTTT. Protein: CASSPNPAVNSGNEKLFF.

This sequence joins TRBV27 and TRBJ1-5, with TRBD1 matching over 11 bases. The CDR3 consists of 15 residues. J lost 7 bases, V lost 4 bases, and 6 bases had no gene match. CDR1 is MNHEY and CDR2 is SMNVEV in the germline V gene (reference sequence). The CDR3 is CASSSGQGVRQPQHF. The CDR3 coding sequence is TGTGCCAGCAGTTCGGGACAGGGGGTTCGACAGCCCCAGCATTTT.

Comment on this clonotype: A clone one base away is much larger, so this may be a read error. No conserved phenylalanine or tryptophan is present at the end of the CDR3, so a read error is the likely explanation. The J gene is TRBJ1-1, the V gene TRBV7-3; weak D call: TRBD1 (5 bases). This CDR3 comprises 16 residues. Germline V gene data show CDR1 as SGHTA and CDR2 as FQGTGA. The ends were cut back, 4 bases at V and 0 bases at J, with 15 bases in the middle. The CDR3 reads CASSSTPGGMNTEAFL. DNA for the CDR3: TGTGCCAGCAGCTCAACCCCCGGGGGGATGAACACTGAAGCTTTCCTT.

This clonotype turned up a few times. The gene calls are TRBV25-1 and TRBJ1-1, with D unresolved. Looked up from germline, CDR1 is MGHDK and CDR2 is SYGVNS. V gave up 0 bases and J gave up 3 bases, with 5 bases separating them. The CDR3 loop spans 13 amino acids. The CDR3 loop is CASSEYKDTEAFF. The CDR3 DNA is TGTGCCAGCAGTGAATATAAGGACACTGAAGCTTTCTTT.

This clonotype has at least ten counts. The rearrangement joins TRBV6-4 to TRBJ2-7; tentatively, D is TRBD2 (5 bases). The CDR3 runs to 15 residues. From germline, CDR1 is MRHNA and CDR2 SNTAGT. V lost 6 bases to trimming and J lost 2 bases, with 17 bases between them. CDR3 DNA: TGTGCCAGCAGCACGCCGGAGGACTTCACCTACGAGCAGTACTTC. Translating it yields CASSTPEDFTYEQYF.

Remarks on this clonotype: One base away lies a much larger clone, so this may be a sequencing read error. The chain is built from TRBV7-9 and TRBJ1-1; 8 bases map to TRBD1. Trimming removed 6 bases from V and 6 bases from J; junction bases left unmatched: 9. The CDR3 consists of 14 residues. The germline CDR1 and CDR2 sequences are SEHNR and FQNEAQ (reference sequence). DNA for the CDR3: TGTGCCAGCAGAACTGGACAGGGTGGCCCTGAAGCTTTCTTT. Translating it yields CASRTGQGGPEAFF.

Many counts were recorded for this clonotype. The gene calls are TRBV14 and TRBJ2-1, with 11 positions matching TRBD1. This CDR3 is 17 amino acids long. Germline V gives CDR1 SGHDN, CDR2 FVKESK. V shed 0 bases, J shed 8 bases, and the junction held 9 bases outside the gene matches. The chain's CDR3 is CASSQDRIGQGAYEQFF. CDR3 nucleotides: TGTGCCAGCAGCCAAGATCGAATAGGACAGGGGGCCTATGAGCAGTTCTTC.

V is TRBV10-3 and J is TRBJ1-6; the D gene is possibly TRBD1 (5 bases). The CDR3 spans 15 residues. Germline lookup yields CDR1 ENHRY and CDR2 SYGVKD. The V end lost 3 bases, the J end lost 14 bases, and 20 bases lay between the germline ends. The CDR3 loop is CAISDSGTIANSLHF. Here the CDR3 DNA reads TGTGCCATCAGTGATAGTGGGACGATCGCCAATTCCCTCCACTTT.

V and J are TRBV11-2 and TRBJ1-5; D ambiguous. The CDR3 has 14 amino acids. Trimming took 5 bases from V and 4 from J, leaving 12 bases between them. Per the germline V gene, CDR1 is SGHAT and CDR2 is FQNNGV. The CDR3 here is CASSAPLGNQPQHF. The CDR3, as DNA: TGTGCCAGCAGCGCCCCGTTGGGGAATCAGCCCCAGCATTTT.

The chain has TRBV29-1 and TRBJ2-3; D is possibly TRBD2 (6 bases). The CDR3 length is 14 residues. V was shortened by 8 bases and J by 1 base, with 16 bases between the two germline ends. Per germline, CDR1 SQVTM and CDR2 ANQGSEA. The CDR3 region is CSSADGRGTDTQYF. CDR3 sequence (DNA): TGCAGCAGTGCGGACGGGAGAGGCACAGATACGCAGTATTTT.

The chain is built from TRBV20-1 and TRBJ1-5, with D perhaps TRBD1 (6 bases). The V gene lost 2 bases and the J gene lost 4 bases, with 18 bases spanning the gap. Germline assignment: CDR1 DFQATT and CDR2 SNEGSKA (reference sequence). The CDR3 has 16 amino acids. CDR3 sequence reads: CSARPARTALNQPQHF. The CDR3 region has the DNA TGCAGTGCTAGACCTGCACGGACAGCCTTGAATCAGCCCCAGCATTTT.

This clonotype was detected many times. The chain combines TRBV7-2 with TRBJ1-5, with a weak D call TRBD1 (6 bases). Germline CDR1 SGHTA, CDR2 FQGNSA. Trimming took 2 bases from V and 5 from J, leaving 16 bases between them. The CDR3 consists of 16 residues. The CDR3 loop is CASSLYQDSPYQPQHF. The CDR3 DNA sequence: TGTGCCAGCAGCTTATACCAGGACAGTCCATATCAGCCCCAGCATTTT.

This clonotype was seen many times. The chain uses TRBV7-9 and TRBJ1-6, with a possible D match to TRBD1 (5 bases). V was clipped by 5 bases and J by 10 bases, with 27 bases between them. CDR3 length: 18 residues. Germline V gene data show CDR1 as SEHNR and CDR2 as FQNEAQ (reference sequence). The CDR3 nucleotides read TGTGCCAGCAGCAACACGGCATCAGACTCAGAGCGGGGGTCACCCCTCCACTTT. It specifies CASSNTASDSERGSPLHF. The full variable domain, its missing parts supplied by reference TRBV7-9 and TRBJ1-6, is DTGVSQNPRHKITKRGQNVTFRCDPISEHNRLYWYRQTLGQGPEFLTYFQNEAQLEKSRLLSDRFSAERPKGSFSTLEIQRTEQGDSAMYLCASSNTASDSERGSPLHFGNGTRLTVT.

In this sample, this clonotype turned up many times. The J gene is TRBJ2-1, the V gene TRBV5-1, with 9 positions matching TRBD1. This CDR3 comprises 18 residues. CDR1 is SGHRS, CDR2 YFSETQ, per germline. J was trimmed by 4 bases and V by 0 bases; bases with no gene match: 11. The CDR3 loop is CASSLVGAVGQGYNEQFF. In DNA form, the CDR3 reads TGCGCCAGCAGCTTGGTTGGGGCGGTGGGACAGGGATACAATGAGCAGTTCTTC. Full variable domain (remainder filled in from reference TRBV5-1 and TRBJ2-1): KAGVTQTPRYLIKTRGQQVTLSCSPISGHRSVSWYQQTPGQGLQFLFEYFSETQRNKGNFPGRFSGRQFSNSRSEMNVSTLELGDSALYLCASSLVGAVGQGYNEQFFGPGTRLTVL.

This clonotype was recorded once. The CDR3 does not close with the conserved phenylalanine or tryptophan, likely indicating a read error. This rearrangement joins TRBV20-1 to TRBJ2-7, with D maybe TRBD1 (5 bases). This CDR3 is built from 13 residues. In germline, CDR1 is DFQATT, CDR2 SNEGSKA (reference sequence). For the CDR3, the DNA is TGTAGTGCGCAAGTCCAGGGCCGCTACGAGCAGTACCTC. Translated: CSAQVQGRYEQYL.

This clonotype showed up many times. The V and J genes are TRBV27 and TRBJ1-2; D is unclear. Germline CDR1 and CDR2: MNHEY and SMNVEV (reference sequence). The CDR3 contains 11 residues. The V and J ends lost 5 bases and 5 bases respectively, with 6 bases between them. The CDR3 nucleotides read TGTGCCAGCAGTGACGCGTATGGCTACACCTTC. It is translated as CASSDAYGYTF.

This clonotype has ten or more counts. J is TRBJ1-1 and V is TRBV30; the D is unclear. The CDR3 runs 11 residues. Between the trimmed V and J ends, which lost 4 bases and 3 bases, there was a span of 6 bases. Germline assignment: CDR1 GTSNPN and CDR2 SVGIG (reference sequence). CDR3 coding DNA: TGTGCCTGGAAGAGGGACACTGAAGCTTTCTTT. This codes for CAWKRDTEAFF.

V gene TRBV4-3 combines with J gene TRBJ2-7; no clear D. V lost 3 bases to trimming and J lost 0 bases, with 6 bases between them. Germline V gene lookup returns CDR1 LGHNA and CDR2 YSLEER. This CDR3 region has 13 residues. The DNA of the CDR3 is TGCGCCAGCAGCCATGGCCACTCCTACGAGCAGTACTTC. Translated: CASSHGHSYEQYF.

The V gene is TRBV30, the J gene TRBJ2-7; 7 nucleotides align to TRBD2. This CDR3 contains 13 residues. V trimming: 5 bases; J trimming: 0 bases; junction bases outside the gene matches: 4. The germline V gene has CDR1 GTSNPN and CDR2 SVGIG (reference sequence). The CDR3 DNA is TGTGCCTGGGCTAGCGGAAGCTCCTACGAGCAGTACTTC. This encodes CAWASGSSYEQYF.

This clonotype was found once. With a much larger clone just one base away, this may be a read error. The V and J genes are TRBV12-3 or TRBV12-4 and TRBJ1-3; D is possibly TRBD1 (6 bases). The V end lost 0 bases, the J end lost 4 bases, and 13 bases lay between the germline ends. The CDR3 is 16 residues long. CDR3 residues: CASSLARGFGGNTIYF. The DNA for the CDR3 is TGTGCCAGCAGTTTAGCGAGGGGGTTCGGCGGAAACACCATATATTTT.

This chain joins TRBV10-3 and TRBJ2-7; the D is unclear. Germline V gene lookup returns CDR1 ENHRY and CDR2 SYGVKD. This CDR3 region has 12 residues. Trimming removed 2 bases at V and 5 bases at J, with 7 bases between. The CDR3 DNA is TGTGCCATCAGTGAGCTCGAGGACGAGCAGTACTTC. Amino acids: CAISELEDEQYF.

The rearrangement joins TRBV29-1 to TRBJ1-2, with 8 nucleotides matching TRBD1. The V segment lost 3 bases and the J segment 8 bases; nucleotides outside the gene matches: 11. The CDR3 totals 14 residues. The germline V gene encodes CDR1 SQVTM and CDR2 ANQGSEA. CDR3 region: CSVDQGQGARGYTF. Written as DNA, the CDR3 is TGCAGCGTTGATCAGGGGCAGGGGGCGCGGGGCTACACCTTC. The whole variable domain, filled in from reference TRBV29-1 and TRBJ1-2, reads SAVISQKPSRDICQRGTSLTIQCQVDSQVTMMFWYRQQPGQSLTLIATANQGSEATYESGFVIDKFPISRPNLTFSTLTVSNMSPEDSSIYLCSVDQGQGARGYTFGSGTRLTVV.

This clonotype came up many times. J is TRBJ2-3 and V is TRBV7-2, with TRBD2 identical over 9 bases. The CDR3 runs 15 residues. V shed 1 base, J shed 5 bases, and the junction held 4 bases outside the gene matches. Germline V gene sequence: CDR1 SGHTA, CDR2 FQGNSA. CDR3 DNA: TGTGCCAGCAGCTTAGTAGTGACTAGCGGAGATACGCAGTATTTT. Protein product: CASSLVVTSGDTQYF. Full variable domain (remainder filled in from reference TRBV7-2 and TRBJ2-3): GAGVSQSPSNKVTEKGKDVELRCDPISGHTALYWYRQSLGQGLEFLIYFQGNSAPDKSGLPSDRFSAERTGGSVSTLTIQRTQQEDSAVYLCASSLVVTSGDTQYFGPGTRLTVL.

The V gene is TRBV10-1, the J gene TRBJ2-1; the match to TRBD1 covers 7 bases. Germline V gene sequence: CDR1 WNHNN, CDR2 SYGVQD (reference sequence). The CDR3 runs 14 residues. The trim removed 4 bases at V and 5 bases at J, leaving 5 bases unmatched. The CDR3 coding sequence is TGCGCCAGCAGTGTAGGGGGCTGGAACAATGAGCAGTTCTTC. Translating gives CASSVGGWNNEQFF.

This chain uses TRBV24-1 with TRBJ2-6; maybe TRBD2 (5 bases). The CDR3 contains 18 residues. Trimming shortened V by 12 bases and J by 3 bases, and 26 bases separated the two germline ends. Germline CDR1 KGHDR, CDR2 SFDVKD. CDR3 region: CALYVQENTGDGANVLTF. The CDR3 DNA reads as TGTGCCTTATATGTCCAGGAGAACACCGGGGATGGGGCCAACGTCCTGACTTTC.

V gene TRBV7-3 combines with J gene TRBJ1-2, with 9 bases lining up with TRBD1. Germline CDR1 reads SGHTA; CDR2 reads FQGTGA. The CDR3 is made up of 14 amino acids. The V and J ends lost 3 bases and 6 bases, in that order; junction bases with no gene match: 5. The CDR3 region has the DNA TGTGCCAGCAGCTTGCCCGGGACAGGGCATGGCTACACCTTC. It yields the protein CASSLPGTGHGYTF.

This clonotype turned up a few times. At one end the junction does not follow the germline gene, possibly because of a read error. The chain has TRBV12-3 or TRBV12-4 and TRBJ2-6; the match to TRBD1 covers 11 bases. CDR3 length: 13 residues. CDR3 residues: CASSLGQGVPEAF. DNA for the CDR3: TGTGCCAGCAGTTTGGGACAGGGGGTCCCTGAAGCTTTC.

The rearrangement links TRBV14 to TRBJ1-2; a possible D gene is TRBD1 (6 bases). In germline, CDR1 is SGHDN, CDR2 FVKESK. V lost 0 bases, J lost 0 bases, and 14 bases lay in between. The CDR3 is 17 amino acids. CDR3 sequence: CASSQDGGQGANYGYTF. CDR3 nucleotide sequence: TGTGCCAGCAGCCAAGACGGGGGGCAGGGAGCTAACTATGGCTACACCTTC.

V usage is TRBV5-1 and J usage is TRBJ2-3; no reliable D call. Germline CDR1 is SGHRS and CDR2 is YFSETQ. The length of the CDR3 is 13 residues. Trimming took 4 bases from V and 6 from J, leaving 12 bases between them. The CDR3 nucleotides are TGCGCCAGCAGCCCCCCCGTCCTGGATACGCAGTATTTT. Translation gives CASSPPVLDTQYF.

The chain links TRBV19 to TRBJ2-7; a weak D match, TRBD2 (5 bases). From germline, CDR1 is LNHDA and CDR2 SQIVND (reference sequence). The CDR3 is made up of 12 amino acids. V shed 3 bases and J shed 5 bases, with 8 bases lying between them. The CDR3 DNA follows: TGTGCCAGTAGTATGTCCGGGAACGAGCAGTACTTC. Translating gives CASSMSGNEQYF.